This T cell receptor (beta chain) emerged from a study of tumor and adjacent non-tumor tissue in lung cancer. Concerning this clonotype: Sequence at one end of the junction differs from germline and may be a read error.

Germline values: CDR1 DFQATT, CDR2 SNEGSKA (reference sequence). This CDR3 is built from 15 residues. The library came from three nested PCR rounds adapted from ARM-PCR protocols. TCRdb itself ran the multiplex PCR reads through MiXCR, one entry per CDR3 protein. This table has 90,000 to 120,000 distinct CDR3 sequences, 65% appearing once. This sample's RNA came from whole unsorted tissue. Distant lung tissue was collected more than 3 cm away from the tumor edge. This chain uses TRBV20-1 with TRBJ2-5; 9 bases match TRBD2. This TCR derives from a man under 40 with non-small cell lung cancer. The sample taken for sequencing was distant non-tumor lung tissue. CDR3 sequence (DNA): TGCAGTGCTACACACAGCGGGGGGCTACAAGAGACCCCGTACTTC. Amino acid sequence: CSATHSGGLQETPYF.